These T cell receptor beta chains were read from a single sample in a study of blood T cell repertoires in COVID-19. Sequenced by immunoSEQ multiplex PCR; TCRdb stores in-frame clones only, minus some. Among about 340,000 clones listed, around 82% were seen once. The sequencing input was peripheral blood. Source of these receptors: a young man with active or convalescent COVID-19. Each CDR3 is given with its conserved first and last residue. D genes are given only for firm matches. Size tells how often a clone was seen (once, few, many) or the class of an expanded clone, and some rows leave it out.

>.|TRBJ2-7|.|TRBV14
TGTGCCAGCAGCCAAGATAACGGGTTCACCTCCTACGAGCAGTACTTC
CASSQDNGFTSYEQYF
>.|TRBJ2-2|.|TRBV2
TGTGCCAGCAATGGCGGGATAGTGGGCACCGGGGAGCTGTTTTTT
CASNGGIVGTGELFF
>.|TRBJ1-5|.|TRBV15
TGTGCCACCAGCTTTGGGGACGGGAGGGATCAGCCCCAGCATTTT
CATSFGDGRDQPQHF
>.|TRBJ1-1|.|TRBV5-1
TGCGCCAGCAGCCTTCGCTCCAGGGAATTGAACACTGAAGCTTTCTTT
CASSLRSRELNTEAFF
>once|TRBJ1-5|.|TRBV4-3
TGCGCCAGCAGCCAGGAAGACACCAATCAGCCCCAGCATTTT
CASSQEDTNQPQHF
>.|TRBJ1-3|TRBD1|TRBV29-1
TGCAGCGTTGAAGAAGGGCGACAGGGAGACACCATATATTTT
CSVEEGRQGDTIYF
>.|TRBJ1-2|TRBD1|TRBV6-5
TGTGCCAGCAGTCTTAGACAGGGGGACGGCTACACCTTC
CASSLRQGDGYTF
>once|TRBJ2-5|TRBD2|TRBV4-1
TGCGCCAGCAGCCAAGAAGGGACTAGCGGGAGGGGGACCCAGTACTTC
CASSQEGTSGRGTQYF
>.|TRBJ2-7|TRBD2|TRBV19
TGTGCCACTCGGGGGGACCCCCCCTACGAGCAGTACTTC
CATRGDPPYEQYF
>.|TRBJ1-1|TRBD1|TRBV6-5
TGTGCCAGCAGGACCTGGGACAGCCTGGGAACTGAAGCTTTCTTT
CASRTWDSLGTEAFF
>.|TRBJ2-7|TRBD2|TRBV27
TGTGCCAGCAGTTTGGCTAGCGGGAGCAACGAGCAGTACTTC
CASSLASGSNEQYF
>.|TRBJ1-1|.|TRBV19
TGTGCCAGTAGTATCTTTTCCGGGAACACTGAAGCTTTCTTT
CASSIFSGNTEAFF
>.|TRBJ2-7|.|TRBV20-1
TGCAGTGCAACGGAAGACTGGGAGCAGTACTTC
CSATEDWEQYF
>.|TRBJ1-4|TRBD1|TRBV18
TGTGCCAGCTCACCTCCAGGGGGTGAAAAACTGTTTTTT
CASSPPGGEKLFF
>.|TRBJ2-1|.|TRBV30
TGTGCCTGGATTGTGAAGGCGGCTAATGAGCAGTTCTTC
CAWIVKAANEQFF
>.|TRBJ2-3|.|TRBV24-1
TGTGCCACCGAATCGGGAGATACGCAGTATTTT
CATESGDTQYF
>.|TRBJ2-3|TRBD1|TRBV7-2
TGTGCCAGCACCTTAGGGGGCGCAGATACGCAGTATTTT
CASTLGGADTQYF
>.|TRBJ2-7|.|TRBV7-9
TGTGCCAGCAGCTTCTCTGGTAGCTCCTACGAGCAGTACTTC
CASSFSGSSYEQYF
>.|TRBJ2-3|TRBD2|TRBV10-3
TGTGCCGCAGGCAGCGGGAGGGCGGGAGATACGCAGTATTTT
CAAGSGRAGDTQYF
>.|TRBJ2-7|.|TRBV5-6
TGTGCCAGCAGCTTGTACTCTACCTACGAGCAGTACTTC
CASSLYSTYEQYF
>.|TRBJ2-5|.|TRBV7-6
TGTGCCAGCAGCCCTGAGGGGGGGCCCTCGGAGACCCAGTACTTC
CASSPEGGPSETQYF
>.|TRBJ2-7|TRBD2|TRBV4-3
TGCGCCAGCAGCCAAGATAGACTAGCGGTATCTTGGGAGCAGTACTTC
CASSQDRLAVSWEQYF
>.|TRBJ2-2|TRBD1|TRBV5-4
TGTGCCAGCAGCTTTGGACAGGGGGCCGGCGGGGAGCTGTTTTTT
CASSFGQGAGGELFF
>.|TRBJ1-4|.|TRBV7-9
TGTGCCAGCAGCTCTAGACAGATTGGGGAAAAACTGTTTTTT
CASSSRQIGEKLFF
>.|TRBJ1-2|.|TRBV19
TGTGCCAGTAGTATTCCGGGACGGGGGGACTATGGCTACACCTTC
CASSIPGRGDYGYTF
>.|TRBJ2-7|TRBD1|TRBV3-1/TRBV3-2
TGTGCCAGCAGCCCCCGGGACAGGGCGGAGCAGTACTTC
CASSPRDRAEQYF
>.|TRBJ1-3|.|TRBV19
TGTGCCAGTAGTATAGGACGGAGTAGCTCTGGAAACACCATATATTTT
CASSIGRSSSGNTIYF
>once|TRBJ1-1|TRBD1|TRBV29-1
TGCAGCGTTGTCTTTGAGGGGGCCGCGGGGAACACTGAAGCTTTCTTT
CSVVFEGAAGNTEAFF
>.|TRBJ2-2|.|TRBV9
TGTGCCAGCAGCGTAGCATTGGGGGAGCTGTTTTTT
CASSVALGELFF
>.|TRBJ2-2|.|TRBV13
TGTGCCAGCAGCTTAGAGGGACTGCGTCGTAATGGGGAGCTGTTTTTT
CASSLEGLRRNGELFF
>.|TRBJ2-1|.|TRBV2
TGTGCCAGCAGTGAAGCGGCGGGCCAGTTCTTC
CASSEAAGQFF
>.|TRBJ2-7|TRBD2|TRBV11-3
TGTGCCAGCAGCTCGGGGACTAGCGGGCACTACGAGCAGTACTTC
CASSSGTSGHYEQYF
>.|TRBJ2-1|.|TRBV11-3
TGTGCCAGCAGCTTAAGGACGGGGAATGAGCAGTTCTTC
CASSLRTGNEQFF
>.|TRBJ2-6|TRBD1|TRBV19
TGTGCCAGTAGCCCTAGGGGGGACAGGACCTCTGGGGCCAACGTCCTGACTTTC
CASSPRGDRTSGANVLTF
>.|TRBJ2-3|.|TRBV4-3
TGCGCCAGCAGCCAAGATTGGGGGGGCAGCACAGATACGCAGTATTTT
CASSQDWGGSTDTQYF